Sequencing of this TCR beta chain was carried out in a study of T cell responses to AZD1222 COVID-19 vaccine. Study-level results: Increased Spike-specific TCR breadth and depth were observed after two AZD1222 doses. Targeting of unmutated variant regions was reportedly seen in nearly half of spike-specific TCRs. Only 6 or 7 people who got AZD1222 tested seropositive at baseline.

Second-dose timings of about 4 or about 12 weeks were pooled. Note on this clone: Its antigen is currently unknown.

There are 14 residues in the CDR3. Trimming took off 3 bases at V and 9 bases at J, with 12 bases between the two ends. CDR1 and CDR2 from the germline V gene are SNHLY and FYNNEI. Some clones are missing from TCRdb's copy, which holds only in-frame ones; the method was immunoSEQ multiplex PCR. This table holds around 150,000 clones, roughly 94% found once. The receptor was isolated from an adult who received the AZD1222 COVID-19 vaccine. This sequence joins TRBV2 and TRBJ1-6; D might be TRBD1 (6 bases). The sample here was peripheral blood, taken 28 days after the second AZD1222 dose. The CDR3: CASSEGGTGSPLHF. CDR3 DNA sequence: TGTGCCAGCAGTGAGGGGGGCACGGGTTCACCCCTCCACTTT. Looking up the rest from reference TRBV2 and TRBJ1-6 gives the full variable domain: EPEVTQTPSHQVTQMGQEVILRCVPISNHLYFYWYRQILGQKVEFLVSFYNNEISEKSEIFDDQFSVERPDGSNFTLKIRSTKLEDSAMYFCASSEGGTGSPLHFGNGTRLTVT.